Below, 10 T cell receptor beta chains from the same sample are listed, as sequenced in a study of lung T cells in sarcoidosis with Löfgren's syndrome (dated by TCRdb to between 2016 and 2019). The run used an Illumina MiSeq. TCRdb reworked the public reads: Q25 trimming with fastp, MiXCR clone assembly, productive beta chains retained. Rows with a matching CDR3 protein are joined into one entry that keeps the most common DNA and genes. The sample profile shows about 19,000 distinct CDR3 sequences; approximately 22% of them were found once. Jointly, the top ten make up around 0.74% of the sample. Specimen: CD4+ T cells from bronchoalveolar lavage. The receptors derive from a human donor with sarcoidosis (Löfgren's syndrome or another form), or a control subject (not recorded which).

As regards this clonotype: One end of the junction varies from germline; a read error may be responsible. The chain carries TRBV27 and TRBJ2-3, with a weak D call TRBD2 (6 bases). Germline V lookup: CDR1 MNHEY, CDR2 SMNVEV (reference sequence). The CDR3 has 16 residues. The CDR3 DNA reads TGTGCCAGCAGCCCTCGGGGGACGGGGAGCACAAATACGCAGTATTTT. Amino acid sequence: CASSPRGTGSTNTQYF.

The chain uses TRBV2 and TRBJ2-1; D might be TRBD2 (5 bases). Trimming stripped 3 bases from V and 3 bases from J, with 12 bases between. The CDR3 spans 15 residues. Germline V lookup: CDR1 SNHLY, CDR2 FYNNEI. CDR3 nucleotides: TGTGCCAGCAGTGATGATAGCGCTCGCTACAATGAGCAGTTCTTC. Its translation is CASSDDSARYNEQFF.

CDR3 protein: CASSSGLDEQFF. CDR3 DNA sequence: TGTGCCAGCAGCTCTGGACTAGACGAGCAGTTCTTC. The chain recombines TRBV7-9 with TRBJ2-1, with 7 nucleotides matching TRBD2. Germline V gene data show CDR1 as SEHNR and CDR2 as FQNEAQ (reference sequence). Germline trimming cut 4 bases from V and 10 bases from J; bases unmatched to any gene: 4. CDR3 length equals 12 residues.

This clonotype was seen a single time. It may be a read error: a sequence one base away is much more abundant. The chain carries TRBV7-9 and TRBJ1-1; no clear D. The V and J ends lost 8 bases and 4 bases respectively, with 11 bases between them. Per the germline V gene, CDR1 is SEHNR and CDR2 is FQNEAQ (reference sequence). There are 12 residues in the CDR3. This CDR3 is CASGRIGTEAFF. The DNA for the CDR3 is TGTGCCAGCGGCCGCATAGGCACTGAAGCTTTCTTT.

This clonotype appeared once. One base away lies a much larger clone, so this may be a sequencing read error. CDR3 in amino acids: CAGSLERDNEQFF. The CDR3 DNA follows: TGTGCCGGCAGCTTAGAGCGGGACAATGAGCAGTTCTTC. The rearrangement uses TRBV5-4 and TRBJ2-1, with D perhaps TRBD2 (6 bases). The germline V gene encodes CDR1 SGHNT and CDR2 YYREEE (reference sequence). The CDR3 contains 13 residues.

This clonotype was counted between two and nine times. The chain's CDR3 is CASSMGGRSQETQYF. The CDR3 bases are TGTGCCAGTAGTATGGGCGGACGATCCCAAGAGACCCAGTACTTC. J is TRBJ2-5 and V is TRBV19; D unclear. The CDR3 length is 15 residues. The V end lost 3 bases, the J end lost 1 base, and 12 bases lay between the germline ends. From germline, CDR1 is LNHDA and CDR2 SQIVND (reference sequence).

This clonotype was counted at least ten times. The V call is TRBV7-3, the J call TRBJ2-1; possible D gene TRBD2, 5 bases. Trimming left V 2 bases short and J 7 bases short, with 12 bases between. Germline CDR1 and CDR2: SGHTA and FQGTGA. The CDR3 runs 14 residues. The CDR3 DNA is TGTGCCAGCAGCTTACCCCCACCGGGAAATGAGCAGTTCTTC. Translating it yields CASSLPPPGNEQFF.

The chain couples TRBV29-1 to TRBJ1-1; D is unresolved. V lost 0 bases and J lost 4, with 15 bases in between. Germline-derived CDR1 and CDR2 are SQVTM and ANQGSEA. This CDR3 contains 15 residues. For the CDR3, the DNA is TGCAGCGTTGAAGATTTCGGCCGGGGAGGCACTGAAGCTTTCTTT. It yields the protein CSVEDFGRGGTEAFF.

This clonotype is judged medium-sized (0.01 to 0.1%). The rearrangement links TRBV7-2 to TRBJ2-5; either TRBD1 or TRBD2 may fit D (7 bases each). Trimming stripped 4 bases from V and 7 bases from J, with 19 bases between. Germline loops: CDR1 SGHTA, CDR2 FQGNSA. The CDR3 runs to 15 residues. CDR3 in DNA: TGTGCCAGCAGCTCCTGGGGAGGGGGCGCTGGGACCCAGTACTTC. It yields the protein CASSSWGGGAGTQYF. Looking up the rest from reference TRBV7-2 and TRBJ2-5 gives the full variable domain: GAGVSQSPSNKVTEKGKDVELRCDPISGHTALYWYRQSLGQGLEFLIYFQGNSAPDKSGLPSDRFSAERTGGSVSTLTIQRTQQEDSAVYLCASSSWGGGAGTQYFGPGTRLLVL.

This clonotype was observed at least ten times. The rearrangement links TRBV19 to TRBJ1-2; D possibly corresponds to TRBD1 (5 bases). The CDR3 has 13 amino acids. V dropped 6 bases and J dropped 8 bases, with 16 bases sitting between them. Germline CDR1 and CDR2: LNHDA and SQIVND (reference sequence). The chain's CDR3 is CASSTGTALGYTF. CDR3 DNA sequence: TGTGCCAGTAGCACCGGGACGGCGTTGGGCTACACCTTC.